These 31 T cell receptor beta chains originate from one sample sequenced in a study of blood T cell repertoires in COVID-19. The repertoire was sequenced with immunoSEQ multiplex PCR; TCRdb's copy has only in-frame clones and lacks some. In the table there are roughly 250,000 clones, more than 75% of which are singletons. Sequencing was done on a sample of PBMCs or T cells enriched from blood (not recorded which). These receptor sequences come from a woman in her forties with acute COVID-19.

On this clone: Other DNA sequences in this specimen translate into the identical CDR3. The V gene is TRBV4-1, the J gene TRBJ2-7, with D perhaps matching TRBD2 (5 bases). V lost 0 bases, J lost 5 bases, and 5 bases lay in between. This CDR3 is built from 12 residues. Germline V gene sequence: CDR1 MGHRA, CDR2 YSYEKL. This CDR3 reads CASSQERDEQYF. Here the CDR3 DNA reads TGCGCCAGCAGCCAAGAGAGGGACGAGCAGTACTTC.

This sequence joins TRBV29-1 and TRBJ2-7, with TRBD1 as a possible D gene (6 bases). Germline CDR1 reads SQVTM; CDR2 reads ANQGSEA. Trimming cost V 5 bases and J 5 bases, with 10 bases left between them. The CDR3 sequence is 11 residues long. CDR3 region: CSVYTGNEQYF. The CDR3, as DNA: TGCAGCGTTTATACAGGGAACGAGCAGTACTTC.

The genes are TRBV19 and TRBJ1-1; the D gene is possibly TRBD1 (6 bases). V lost 3 bases and J lost 1, with 12 bases in between. The CDR3 sequence is 15 residues long. Germline V gives CDR1 LNHDA, CDR2 SQIVND (reference sequence). The CDR3 is CASSMGAETNTEAFF. The DNA of the CDR3 is TGTGCCAGTAGTATGGGGGCGGAAACGAACACTGAAGCTTTCTTT.

This chain joins TRBV19 and TRBJ2-1; D might be TRBD2 (5 bases). The CDR3 loop spans 13 amino acids. Germline V lookup: CDR1 LNHDA, CDR2 SQIVND (reference sequence). Trimming cost V 7 bases and J 0 bases, with 7 bases left between them. The CDR3: CASKADSYNEQFF. CDR3 DNA sequence: TGTGCCAGTAAAGCGGACTCCTACAATGAGCAGTTCTTC. The entire variable domain, with the rest obtained from reference TRBV19 and TRBJ2-1, is as follows: DGGITQSPKYLFRKEGQNVTLSCEQNLNHDAMYWYRQDPGQGLRLIYYSQIVNDFQKGDIAEGYSVSREKKESFPLTVTSAQKNPTAFYLCASKADSYNEQFFGPGTRLTVL.

This clone appeared once. J is TRBJ2-1 and V is TRBV5-5; 8 bases line up with TRBD2. V gave up 4 bases and J gave up 6 bases; unmatched junction bases: 9. Germline CDR1 and CDR2: SGHKS and YYEKEE (reference sequence). This CDR3 is built from 15 residues. The CDR3 loop is CASSEKAGVSNEQFF. The CDR3 DNA reads as TGTGCCAGCAGCGAGAAAGCGGGAGTCTCCAATGAGCAGTTCTTC.

The rearrangement uses TRBV3-1 (or the pseudogene TRBV3-2) and TRBJ2-3; D unresolved. The CDR3 has 15 residues. V was clipped by 0 bases and J by 4 bases, with 11 bases between them. The germline V gene encodes CDR1 LGHDT and CDR2 YNNKEL (reference sequence). The chain's CDR3 is CASSQDLAIADTQYF. The CDR3 nucleotides read TGTGCCAGCAGCCAAGATTTGGCAATCGCAGATACGCAGTATTTT.

The rearrangement links TRBV7-9 to TRBJ2-1; 8 bases are a match to TRBD2. Per the germline V gene, CDR1 is SEHNR and CDR2 is FQNEAQ (reference sequence). Trimming took 7 bases from V and 7 from J; bases not matched to a gene: 12. CDR3 length: 15 amino acids. CDR3 in amino acids: CASTTSRVAGNEQFF. Written as DNA, the CDR3 is TGTGCCAGCACCACTTCGAGGGTAGCGGGAAATGAGCAGTTCTTC.

This chain joins TRBV7-2 and TRBJ1-2, with D possibly TRBD1 on 5 matching bases. Trimming took 5 bases from V and 5 from J, leaving 21 bases between them. The CDR3 contains 16 residues. Germline V gene data show CDR1 as SGHTA and CDR2 as FQGNSA. For the CDR3, the DNA is TGTGCCAGCAGCGTAACATTAGCGGGGAGGGGTTATGGCTACACCTTC. It codes for CASSVTLAGRGYGYTF.

The chain combines TRBV9 with TRBJ2-7; 10 bases are a match to TRBD2. Per the germline V gene, CDR1 is SGDLS and CDR2 is YYNGEE. V lost 3 bases and J lost 4; bases outside the gene matches: 7. The CDR3 loop spans 15 amino acids. This chain's CDR3 is CASSEYWTSGYEQYF. The CDR3 DNA follows: TGTGCCAGCAGCGAATACTGGACTAGCGGTTACGAGCAGTACTTC.

CDR3 in amino acids: CASNEPIPGTGGETDTQYF. CDR3 nucleotides: TGTGCCAGCAACGAGCCGATCCCCGGGACAGGGGGCGAAACAGATACGCAGTATTTT. The chain uses TRBV2 and TRBJ2-3; 12 nucleotides line up with TRBD1. This CDR3 contains 19 residues. Looked up from germline, CDR1 is SNHLY and CDR2 is FYNNEI. J gave up 3 bases and V 7 bases, and 17 bases lay outside the gene matches. The full variable domain, completed using reference TRBV2 and TRBJ2-3, is EPEVTQTPSHQVTQMGQEVILRCVPISNHLYFYWYRQILGQKVEFLVSFYNNEISEKSEIFDDQFSVERPDGSNFTLKIRSTKLEDSAMYFCASNEPIPGTGGETDTQYFGPGTRLTVL.

This rearrangement joins TRBV11-2 to TRBJ2-7; the D is unclear. Germline V gene sequence: CDR1 SGHAT, CDR2 FQNNGV. The CDR3 covers 13 residues. The germline V and J ends were trimmed by 1 base and 5 bases, with 9 bases remaining between them. The CDR3 nucleotides read TGTGCCAGCAGCTTAGGGTGGGCCAACGAGCAGTACTTC. Translation gives CASSLGWANEQYF. Full variable domain (rest looked up from reference TRBV11-2 and TRBJ2-7): EAGVAQSPRYKIIEKRQSVAFWCNPISGHATLYWYQQILGQGPKLLIQFQNNGVVDDSQLPKDRFSAERLKGVDSTLKIQPAKLEDSAVYLCASSLGWANEQYFGPGTRLTVT.

This chain links TRBV2 with TRBJ1-1; D gene ambiguous. CDR3 length: 13 amino acids. Trimming took 3 bases from V and 4 from J, leaving 9 bases between them. The V gene's germline CDR1 is SNHLY and CDR2 FYNNEI. CDR3: CASSDSGSTEAFF. CDR3 coding DNA: TGTGCCAGCAGTGATTCGGGGTCCACTGAAGCTTTCTTT.

The chain couples TRBV5-1 to TRBJ1-1; TRBD1 is a possible D gene (5 bases). Germline-derived CDR1 and CDR2 are SGHRS and YFSETQ. The V gene lost 5 bases and the J gene lost 3 bases, with 14 bases spanning the gap. This CDR3 region has 14 residues. The CDR3: CASSKSGRDTEAFF. The CDR3 DNA reads TGCGCCAGCAGTAAATCAGGGCGAGACACTGAAGCTTTCTTT.

The rearrangement joins TRBV5-4 to TRBJ2-7; D call uncertain. Germline CDR1 and CDR2: SGHNT and YYREEE (reference sequence). V was cut by 9 bases and J by 5 bases, with 12 bases left in between. The CDR3 totals 11 residues. The CDR3 bases are TGTGCCACCACATACGGAGACGAGCAGTACTTC. Its translation is CATTYGDEQYF.

The chain recombines TRBV2 with TRBJ1-1, with 8 bases identical to TRBD1. The CDR3 is 12 amino acids. The V gene's germline CDR1 is SNHLY and CDR2 FYNNEI. The trim removed 7 bases at V and 7 bases at J, leaving 5 bases unmatched. Here the CDR3 reads CASIETGDEAFF. For the CDR3, the DNA is TGTGCCAGCATTGAGACAGGGGATGAAGCTTTCTTT. Variable domain in full (rest from reference TRBV2 and TRBJ1-1): EPEVTQTPSHQVTQMGQEVILRCVPISNHLYFYWYRQILGQKVEFLVSFYNNEISEKSEIFDDQFSVERPDGSNFTLKIRSTKLEDSAMYFCASIETGDEAFFGQGTRLTVV.

The chain is built from TRBV7-9 and TRBJ2-1; no clear D gene. Germline lookup yields CDR1 SEHNR and CDR2 FQNEAQ (reference sequence). This CDR3 is built from 11 residues. V shed 6 bases and J shed 8 bases, with 8 bases lying between them. CDR3 coding DNA: TGTGCCAGCAGTCAAACGGATGAGCAGTTCTTC. It encodes CASSQTDEQFF. The full variable domain, with the rest looked up from reference TRBV7-9 and TRBJ2-1, is DTGVSQNPRHKITKRGQNVTFRCDPISEHNRLYWYRQTLGQGPEFLTYFQNEAQLEKSRLLSDRFSAERPKGSFSTLEIQRTEQGDSAMYLCASSQTDEQFFGPGTRLTVL.

The rearrangement joins TRBV9 to TRBJ2-5; the match to TRBD1 covers 9 bases. The V gene's germline CDR1 is SGDLS and CDR2 YYNGEE. Germline trimming cut 4 bases from V and 5 bases from J; bases unmatched to any gene: 12. The CDR3 runs 16 residues. The CDR3 nucleotides read TGTGCCAGCAGCCCACCGCCGGGACAGGGCTCGGAGACCCAGTACTTC. It specifies CASSPPPGQGSETQYF.

The chain employs TRBV12-3 or TRBV12-4 and TRBJ1-5; D is unclear. The V gene lost 3 bases and the J gene lost 4 bases, with 7 bases spanning the gap. The CDR3 totals 13 residues. CDR3 residues: CASSFFQNQPQHF. The CDR3 DNA is TGTGCCAGCAGTTTTTTTCAGAATCAGCCCCAGCATTTT.

The chain is built from TRBV19 and TRBJ2-7; TRBD1 matches 9 bases. J was trimmed by 8 bases and V by 4 bases; bases with no gene match: 6. This CDR3 region has 13 residues. CDR1 is LNHDA, CDR2 SQIVND, per germline (reference sequence). CDR3 bases: TGTGCCAGTAGTACCGGGGACAGGGTGAAGCAGTACTTC. It yields the protein CASSTGDRVKQYF.

The CDR3 coding sequence is TGTGCCAGCTCACTCAGGCGGGGAATTACAATCGGTGAGCAGTTCTTC. Its protein product is CASSLRRGITIGEQFF. This rearrangement joins TRBV18 to TRBJ2-1; D is possibly TRBD2 (6 bases). The CDR3 runs 16 residues. Per the germline V gene, CDR1 is KGHSH and CDR2 is LQKENI. Trimming removed 4 bases at V and 9 bases at J, with 22 bases between.

This clone was recorded once. V usage is TRBV24-1 and J usage is TRBJ2-1, with TRBD2 matching 7 bases. The V segment lost 2 bases and the J segment 5 bases; nucleotides outside the gene matches: 5. Germline CDR1 and CDR2: KGHDR and SFDVKD. There are 15 residues in the CDR3. The CDR3 loop is CATSDSGEGNNEQFF. The CDR3 DNA follows: TGTGCCACCAGTGATTCGGGGGAGGGAAACAATGAGCAGTTCTTC.

V gene TRBV11-3 combines with J gene TRBJ2-1, with 7 nucleotides matching TRBD2. V was pared by 5 bases and J by 2 bases, with 6 bases of the junction left unmatched. Per germline, CDR1 SGHNT and CDR2 YENEEA. CDR3 length equals 15 residues. CDR3 DNA: TGTGCCAGCAGCGAGCGGGGTCTAACCTACAATGAGCAGTTCTTC. Its translation is CASSERGLTYNEQFF.

V usage is TRBV10-1 and J usage is TRBJ1-1; perhaps TRBD1 as D (5 bases). V was clipped by 11 bases and J by 1 base, with 14 bases between them. The CDR3 consists of 13 residues. Germline CDR1 and CDR2: WNHNN and SYGVQD (reference sequence). CDR3: CALRVGRNTEAFF. For the CDR3, the DNA is TGCGCCCTCAGGGTAGGGCGGAACACTGAAGCTTTCTTT.

V gene TRBV3-1 (or the pseudogene TRBV3-2) combines with J gene TRBJ2-1; TRBD2 agrees at 11 bases. The CDR3 covers 15 residues. V gave up 6 bases and J gave up 7 bases; unmatched junction bases: 8. The germline V gene encodes CDR1 LGHDT and CDR2 YNNKEL (reference sequence). This CDR3 is CASRRTSGSLNEQFF. CDR3 bases: TGTGCCAGCAGGAGAACTAGCGGGAGTTTAAATGAGCAGTTCTTC.

On this clone: This sample includes further DNA sequences coding for the same CDR3. The V gene is TRBV7-3, the J gene TRBJ2-1; 10 nucleotides agree with TRBD2. CDR3 length: 15 residues. V lost 5 bases, J lost 5 bases, and 6 bases stayed unmatched. Germline CDR1 is SGHTA and CDR2 is FQGTGA. The CDR3 sequence is CASSLSSGSHNEQFF. CDR3 nucleotides: TGTGCCAGCAGCCTCTCTAGCGGGAGTCACAATGAGCAGTTCTTC.

V usage is TRBV19 and J usage is TRBJ1-1; D may be TRBD1 (6 bases). CDR1 is LNHDA and CDR2 is SQIVND in the germline V gene (reference sequence). The V gene lost 7 bases and the J gene lost 7 bases, with 16 bases spanning the gap. CDR3 length: 13 amino acids. CDR3 bases: TGTGCCAGTACCCCGGACAGACTACTTGAAGCTTTCTTT. The encoded protein is CASTPDRLLEAFF.

The chain employs TRBV7-9 and TRBJ2-7, with TRBD1 as a possible D gene (5 bases). Germline-derived CDR1 and CDR2 are SEHNR and FQNEAQ (reference sequence). With 0 bases removed from V and 2 bases from J, the gap between germline ends came to 11 bases. The CDR3 covers 15 residues. In DNA, the CDR3 is TGTGCCAGCAGCTTAGCGCTTGACAGCCCCTACGAGCAGTACTTC. Protein product: CASSLALDSPYEQYF.

The chain has TRBV11-1 and TRBJ2-1, with D perhaps TRBD2 (5 bases). CDR3 length equals 16 residues. Germline CDR1 SGHAT, CDR2 FQDESV (reference sequence). V gave up 6 bases and J gave up 0 bases, with 15 bases separating them. In DNA, the CDR3 is TGTGCCAGCAGAAGGACTCCCAAAAGCTCCTACAATGAGCAGTTCTTC. Encoded protein: CASRRTPKSSYNEQFF.

V gene TRBV6-6 combines with J gene TRBJ1-3; a possible D gene is TRBD1 (6 bases). This CDR3 comprises 17 residues. The germline CDR1 and CDR2 sequences are MNHNY and SVGAGI (reference sequence). Trimming took off 5 bases at V and 0 bases at J, with 17 bases between the two ends. CDR3 DNA: TGTGCCAGCAGTCATTTGCTGACAGGCCACTCTGGAAACACCATATATTTT. Its translation: CASSHLLTGHSGNTIYF.

This clone has a single count. V and J are TRBV5-1 and TRBJ2-3; the D gene is possibly TRBD1 (6 bases). With 2 bases removed from V and 0 bases from J, the gap between germline ends came to 22 bases. This CDR3 is 19 amino acids long. Germline CDR1 SGHRS, CDR2 YFSETQ. CDR3 sequence reads: CASSLSPGHLKSSTDTQYF. The CDR3 DNA reads as TGCGCCAGCAGCTTATCACCGGGACACCTTAAATCTAGCACAGATACGCAGTATTTT.

The rearrangement joins TRBV29-1 to TRBJ2-1, with D possibly matching TRBD2 (6 bases). V was pared by 5 bases and J by 0 bases, with 11 bases between. The CDR3 covers 14 residues. The germline CDR1 and CDR2 sequences are SQVTM and ANQGSEA. CDR3 amino acids: CSVSLGGSYNEQFF. The CDR3 DNA reads TGCAGCGTTTCGTTGGGGGGCTCCTACAATGAGCAGTTCTTC.